Detailed here is one T cell receptor (beta chain). Germline CDR1 DFQATT, CDR2 SNEGSKA (reference sequence). Trimming pared 2 bases from V and 6 bases from J, leaving 9 bases between. The CDR3 has 12 residues. This record comes from a study of T-cell reconstitution after alpha-beta-depleted transplantation in children. Preparation of the TCRbeta library involved a method that used unique molecular identifiers. TCRdb independently ran MiXCR on the PCR reads; one entry per CDR3 protein. The sample lists some 340,000 distinct CDR3 sequences, approximately 10% occurring once. Sequencing used PBMCs from the stem cell graft donor, obtained from the stem cell graft. J is TRBJ2-3 and V is TRBV20-1; no firm D call. The TCR sequence derives from a human donor who donated a stem cell graft to a child with acute lymphoblastic leukemia. The DNA for the CDR3 is TGCAGTGCTAGATTAATAACTGATACGCAGTATTTT. It is translated as CSARLITDTQYF.